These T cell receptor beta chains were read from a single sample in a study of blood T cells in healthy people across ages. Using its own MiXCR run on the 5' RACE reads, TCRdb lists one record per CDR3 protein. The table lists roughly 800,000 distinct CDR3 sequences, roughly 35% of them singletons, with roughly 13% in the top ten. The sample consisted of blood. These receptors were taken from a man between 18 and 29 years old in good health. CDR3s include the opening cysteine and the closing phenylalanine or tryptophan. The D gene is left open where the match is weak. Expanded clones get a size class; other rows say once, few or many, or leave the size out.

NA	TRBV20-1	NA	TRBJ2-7	CSAIDADKPYEQYF	TGCAGTGCTATTGATGCGGACAAACCCTACGAGCAGTACTTC
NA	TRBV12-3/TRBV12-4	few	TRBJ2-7	CASSFMYGGEQYF	TGTGCCAGCAGTTTTATGTATGGGGGCGAGCAGTACTTC
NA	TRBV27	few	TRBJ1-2	CASRPQGRLDYGYTF	TGTGCCAGCAGACCTCAGGGGAGGTTGGACTATGGCTACACCTTC
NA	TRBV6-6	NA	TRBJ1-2	CAGASGGHYGYTF	TGTGCCGGGGCCTCGGGAGGGCACTATGGCTACACCTTC
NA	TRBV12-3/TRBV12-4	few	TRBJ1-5	CASRSGGAGNQPQHF	TGTGCCAGCAGGTCCGGGGGAGCGGGCAATCAGCCCCAGCATTTT
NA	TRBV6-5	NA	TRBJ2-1	CASSGTRVYNEQFF	TGTGCCAGCAGTGGGACCAGGGTGTACAATGAGCAGTTCTTC
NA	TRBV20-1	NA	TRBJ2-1	CSAYVGFHEQFF	TGCAGTGCTTACGTGGGATTCCATGAGCAGTTCTTC
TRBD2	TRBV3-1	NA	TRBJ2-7	CASSQELAGAGEQYF	TGTGCCAGCAGCCAAGAGTTAGCGGGGGCTGGCGAGCAGTACTTC
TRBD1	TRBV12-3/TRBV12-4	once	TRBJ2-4	CASSITGTGVKNIQYF	TGTGCCAGCAGTATAACCGGGACAGGCGTCAAAAACATTCAGTACTTC
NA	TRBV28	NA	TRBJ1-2	CASRDFGNYGYTF	TGTGCCAGCAGGGACTTTGGTAACTATGGCTACACCTTC
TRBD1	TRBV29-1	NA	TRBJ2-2	CSVGQGQSGELFF	TGCAGCGTTGGACAGGGGCAATCCGGGGAGCTGTTTTTT
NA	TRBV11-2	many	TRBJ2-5	CASSLVRSQETQYF	TGTGCCAGCAGCTTGGTTCGATCCCAAGAGACCCAGTACTTC
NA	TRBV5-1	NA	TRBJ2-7	CASSLGALPLYEQYF	TGCGCCAGCAGTTTAGGGGCCCTGCCCCTCTACGAGCAGTACTTC
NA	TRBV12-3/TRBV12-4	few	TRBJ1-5	CASRGDSTNQPQHF	TGTGCCAGCAGGGGAGACAGCACGAATCAGCCCCAGCATTTT
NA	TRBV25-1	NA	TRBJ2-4	CASSEEGSKNIQYF	TGTGCCAGCAGTGAAGAAGGGAGCAAAAACATTCAGTACTTC
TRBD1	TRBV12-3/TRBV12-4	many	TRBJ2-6	CASSFGTGGSGANVLTF	TGTGCCAGCAGTTTCGGGACAGGGGGCTCTGGGGCCAACGTCCTGACTTTC
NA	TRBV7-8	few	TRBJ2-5	CASSFSPIGRLQETQYF	TGTGCCAGCAGCTTTAGCCCGATCGGACGTCTCCAAGAGACCCAGTACTTC
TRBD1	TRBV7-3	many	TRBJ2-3	CASSPGTVTDTQYF	TGTGCCAGCAGTCCCGGGACAGTCACAGATACGCAGTATTTT
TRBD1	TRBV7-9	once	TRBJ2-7	CASSPRDRDFYEQYF	TGTGCCAGCAGCCCCCGGGACAGGGATTTCTACGAGCAGTACTTC
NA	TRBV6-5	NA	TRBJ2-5	CASSYGGQPSRETQYF	TGTGCCAGCAGTTACGGTGGGCAGCCTAGCCGAGAGACCCAGTACTTC
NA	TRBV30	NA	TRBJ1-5	CAWSDQGYSSQPQHF	TGTGCCTGGAGTGACCAAGGATATAGCAGTCAGCCCCAGCATTTT
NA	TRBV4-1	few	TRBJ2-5	CASSLESRQETQYF	TGCGCCAGCAGCCTCGAGTCAAGGCAAGAGACCCAGTACTTC
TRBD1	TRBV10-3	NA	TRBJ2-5	CAISDGGTGDQETQYF	TGTGCCATCAGTGACGGGGGGACAGGGGACCAAGAGACCCAGTACTTC
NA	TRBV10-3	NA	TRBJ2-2	CATLEGPLYTGELFF	TGTGCCACCCTCGAGGGGCCATTATACACCGGGGAGCTGTTTTTT
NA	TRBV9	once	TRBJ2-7	CASSGRSRGAEPYNEQYF	TGTGCCAGCAGCGGTAGATCTCGGGGGGCCGAGCCCTACAATGAGCAGTACTTC
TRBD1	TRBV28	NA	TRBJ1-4	CASSGDSSNEKLFF	TGTGCCAGCAGTGGGGACAGCTCAAATGAAAAACTGTTTTTT
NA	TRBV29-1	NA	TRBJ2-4	CSVLAFMNIQYF	TGCAGCGTCCTGGCCTTCATGAACATTCAGTACTTC
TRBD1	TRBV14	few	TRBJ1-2	CASSQHRGGGYTF	TGTGCCAGCAGCCAACACAGGGGTGGGGGCTACACCTTC
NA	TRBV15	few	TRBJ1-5	CATSSEDNSNQPQHF	TGTGCCACCAGCAGCGAGGACAATAGCAATCAGCCCCAGCATTTT
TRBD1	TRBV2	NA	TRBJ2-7	CASNPRGTGSSYEQYF	TGTGCCAGCAACCCCAGGGGGACAGGGAGTTCCTACGAGCAGTACTTC
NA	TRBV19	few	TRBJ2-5	CASSMARGGETQYF	TGTGCCAGTAGTATGGCCAGGGGTGGAGAGACCCAGTACTTC
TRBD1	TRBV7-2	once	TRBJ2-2	CASSPVGTGHTGELFF	TGTGCCAGCAGTCCCGTGGGGACAGGGCACACCGGGGAGCTGTTTTTT
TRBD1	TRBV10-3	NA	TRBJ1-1	CAISPGQGARGNTEAFF	TGTGCCATCAGCCCGGGACAGGGGGCGAGGGGGAACACTGAAGCTTTCTTT
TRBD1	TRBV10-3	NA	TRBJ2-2	CAIRVATGETGELFF	TGTGCCATCAGAGTGGCGACAGGGGAGACCGGGGAGCTGTTTTTT
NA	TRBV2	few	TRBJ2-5	CASSVIQETQYF	TGTGCCAGCAGTGTGATCCAAGAGACCCAGTACTTC
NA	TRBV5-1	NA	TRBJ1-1	CVSSLTGNTEAFF	TGCGTCAGCAGCTTGACGGGAAACACTGAAGCTTTCTTT
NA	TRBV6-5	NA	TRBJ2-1	CASSPPGVETQFF	TGTGCCAGCAGTCCTCCCGGTGTAGAGACCCAGTTCTTC
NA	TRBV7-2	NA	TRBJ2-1	CASSLSGRGREQFF	TGTGCCAGCAGCTTATCGGGCAGGGGCCGTGAGCAGTTCTTC
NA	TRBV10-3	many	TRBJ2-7	CAISSSALGEQYF	TGTGCCATCAGTAGCAGCGCGCTGGGCGAGCAGTACTTC
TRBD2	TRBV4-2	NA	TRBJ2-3	CASSQEPSGGGGDTQYF	TGTGCCAGCAGCCAAGAGCCTAGCGGGGGTGGGGGAGATACGCAGTATTTT
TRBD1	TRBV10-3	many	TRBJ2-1	CAIKKGQDIGEQFF	TGTGCCATCAAAAAGGGACAGGACATTGGTGAGCAGTTCTTC